This T cell receptor beta chain was found in a study of technical replicates of blood from a handful of donors. The repertoire was sequenced with immunoSEQ multiplex PCR; TCRdb's copy has only in-frame clones and lacks some. In the table there are about 74,000 clones, approximately 89% of which are singletons. CDR3 length: 17 residues. The V segment lost 6 bases and the J segment 2 bases; nucleotides outside the gene matches: 10. The germline gives CDR1 SGHTA, CDR2 FQGTGA. The sequence was obtained from a human donor in good health. The sample comprised T cells isolated from PBMCs. The chain carries TRBV7-3 and TRBJ2-4; 10 bases are a match to TRBD1. The CDR3 protein is CASSPGTGVPTKNIQYF. The CDR3 DNA follows: TGTGCCAGCAGTCCGGGGACAGGGGTGCCGACCAAAAACATTCAGTACTTC. The complete variable domain, with remaining parts taken from reference TRBV7-3 and TRBJ2-4, reads GAGVSQTPSNKVTEKGKYVELRCDPISGHTALYWYRQSLGQGPEFLIYFQGTGAADDSGLPNDRFFAVRPEGSVSTLKIQRTERGDSAVYLCASSPGTGVPTKNIQYFGAGTRLSVL.